This entry lists 6 T cell receptor beta chains sequenced from one sample in a study of T cells in Graves' hyperthyroidism and ophthalmopathy. Amplified TCR beta CDR3 regions came from RNA transcripts. Researchers ran a first-round RT-PCR on the TCR CDR3 using the HTBI primer set. From the multiplex PCR reads, TCRdb called clonotypes with MiXCR, one entry per CDR3 protein. The profile shows about 680,000 distinct CDR3 sequences, 30% to 40% of them singletons. The sample comprised blood. These receptors were taken from a middle-aged woman with Graves' hyperthyroidism.

The chain links TRBV7-2 to TRBJ2-2; TRBD2 matches 7 bases. The V gene's germline CDR1 is SGHTA and CDR2 FQGNSA. The junction had 6 bases not matched to a gene; V was cut back by 5 bases and J by 15 bases. The CDR3 runs 11 residues. CDR3 bases: TGTGCCAGCAGCCTCCTCGGGGGGTTGTTTTTT. Protein sequence: CASSLLGGLFF.

In its sample, this clonotype was seen many times. The CDR3 reads CASRSDRSNSPLHF. CDR3 nucleotides: TGTGCCAGCAGATCGGACAGGTCCAATTCACCCCTCCACTTT. The rearrangement uses TRBV6-5 and TRBJ1-6; 7 bases agree with TRBD1. CDR1 is MNHEY, CDR2 SVGAGI, per germline. The V and J ends lost 6 bases and 7 bases, in that order; junction bases with no gene match: 6. The CDR3 is 14 amino acids.

About this clonotype itself: At one end the junction does not follow the germline gene, possibly because of a read error. The V call is TRBV10-3, the J call TRBJ2-2; D unresolved. The CDR3 sequence is 14 residues long. Germline V gene sequence: CDR1 ENHRY, CDR2 SYGVKD. CDR3 loop: CAIGQRQNTVELFF. The CDR3, as DNA: TGTGCCATCGGGCAGCGCCAGAACACCGTGGAGCTGTTTTTT.

This chain connects TRBV12-3 or TRBV12-4 to TRBJ1-5; D unresolved. The CDR3 loop spans 16 amino acids. V gave up 3 bases and J gave up 6 bases, with 18 bases separating them. The CDR3 DNA reads TGTGCCAGCAGTTTTTCTCAGGCGGGGATCAGTCAGCCCCAGCATTTT. Protein product: CASSFSQAGISQPQHF.

This clonotype was counted at least ten times. In nucleotides, the CDR3 is TGTGCCAGCAGCTTAGGTCGGACCGCAACTAATGAAAAACTGTTTTTT. Amino acid sequence: CASSLGRTATNEKLFF. The chain has TRBV7-9 and TRBJ1-4; D is undetermined. In germline, CDR1 is SEHNR, CDR2 FQNEAQ (reference sequence). Trimming removed 1 base from V and 0 bases from J, with 9 bases in between. The CDR3 runs 16 residues.

In this sample, this clonotype turned up once. V usage is TRBV7-9 and J usage is TRBJ1-1; unclear D gene. CDR3 length: 14 amino acids. V lost 5 bases to trimming and J lost 3 bases, with 13 bases between them. Germline V lookup: CDR1 SEHNR, CDR2 FQNEAQ (reference sequence). The DNA for the CDR3 is TGTGCCAGCAGCAAATGGACCGAGGACACTGAAGCTTTCTTT. Amino acids: CASSKWTEDTEAFF.